This T cell receptor beta chain was found in a study of OX40 agonist ivuxolimab in advanced cancers. At the level of the study: Each patient was given ivuxolimab into a vein every 2 weeks, at 0.01 to 10 mg/kg. Hepatocellular carcinoma, melanoma, renal cell or head and neck cancer affected the dose-escalation patients. Cohort: about 82% men, mean age 60, aged about 20 to 79.

CDR3 length: 15 amino acids. The germline V gene has CDR1 KGHSH and CDR2 LQKENI. Trimming cost V 11 bases and J 7 bases; bases outside gene matches: 16. Patients with a history of autoimmune disease or on systemic immunosuppression were excluded. The method was immunoSEQ multiplex PCR; TCRdb's version includes in-frame clones alone and lacks a portion of them. The sample lists some 57,000 clones, roughly four fifths seen once, with roughly 3.9% in the top ten. The material sequenced was CD4+ or CD8+ T cells sorted from blood, taken in a trial of the OX40 agonist ivuxolimab. This clonotype was obtained from an adult with an advanced solid tumor such as melanoma, head and neck, liver or kidney cancer. The chain has TRBV18 and TRBJ2-7, with 11 bases that match TRBD1. Here the CDR3 reads CAGSKGTGGSREQYF. CDR3 DNA: TGTGCCGGGTCAAAAGGGACAGGGGGATCTAGAGAGCAGTACTTC.